This T cell receptor (beta chain) was recovered during a study of spatial heterogeneity in lung cancer. The study, taken as a whole, reports: For expanded intratumoral alpha and beta TCRs, counts tracked tumor mutation counts.

Many counts were recorded for this clonotype. As yet, its antigen is unknown. Between the trimmed V and J ends, which lost 5 bases and 0 bases, there was a span of 13 bases. The CDR3 is 15 amino acids. Germline V gene lookup returns CDR1 SGHVS and CDR2 FQNEAQ. Regarding time point: sample taken at primary tumor resection. TCRdb itself ran the 5' RACE reads through MiXCR, one entry per CDR3 protein. The sample carries under 20,000 distinct CDR3 sequences, about 5.8% recorded once. The sequence came from a female donor with early-stage non-small cell lung cancer. The rearrangement joins TRBV7-8 to TRBJ1-1, with unresolved D. Source: lung tumor tissue, taken at surgery. The CDR3: CASSPPAGMNTEAFF. The CDR3, as DNA: TGTGCCAGCAGCCCGCCGGCGGGAATGAACACTGAAGCTTTCTTT.